One and the same sample provided the 18 T cell receptor beta chains below, sequenced in a study of OX40 agonist ivuxolimab in advanced cancers. Sequencing used immunoSEQ multiplex PCR; TCRdb keeps in-frame clones, though not all of them. The sample consists of tens of thousands of clones, 90% of them appearing once. The specimen comprised CD4+ or CD8+ T cells sorted from blood, sampled in a trial of the OX40 agonist ivuxolimab. Every receptor here comes from an adult with an advanced solid tumor such as melanoma, head and neck, liver or kidney cancer.

The chain carries TRBV19 and TRBJ2-6; perhaps TRBD1 as D (6 bases). This CDR3 region has 15 residues. V gave up 5 bases and J gave up 3 bases, with 11 bases separating them. Germline V gives CDR1 LNHDA, CDR2 SQIVND (reference sequence). The CDR3 is CASSSNRDGANVLTF. The CDR3 nucleotides read TGTGCCAGTAGTTCAAACAGGGATGGGGCCAACGTCCTGACTTTC.

The chain has TRBV11-3 and TRBJ2-2; 9 bases line up with TRBD1. With V trimmed by 5 bases and J by 6 bases, 4 bases remained unmatched. Germline assignment: CDR1 SGHNT and CDR2 YENEEA. This CDR3 comprises 14 residues. Here the CDR3 reads CASSTGQGPGELFF. CDR3 nucleotides: TGTGCCAGCAGCACAGGACAGGGGCCCGGGGAGCTGTTTTTT.

The chain couples TRBV29-1 to TRBJ2-5, with D perhaps being TRBD1 or TRBD2 (6 bases each). V shed 3 bases and J shed 2 bases, with 19 bases lying between them. The CDR3 spans 16 residues. Germline V gene lookup returns CDR1 SQVTM and CDR2 ANQGSEA. The CDR3 sequence is CSVEADGGTLQETQYF. The CDR3 DNA is TGCAGCGTTGAGGCGGACGGGGGCACCCTACAAGAGACCCAGTACTTC.

The gene calls are TRBV6-5 and TRBJ1-2, with D tentatively TRBD1 (5 bases). The CDR3 sequence is 13 residues long. Trimming removed 6 bases at V and 4 bases at J, with 12 bases between. Germline values: CDR1 MNHEY, CDR2 SVGAGI. The CDR3 loop is CASSFDRSYGYTF. Written as DNA, the CDR3 is TGTGCCAGCAGCTTTGACAGAAGCTATGGCTACACCTTC.

This chain joins TRBV9 and TRBJ2-3; 7 bases align to TRBD2. V lost 3 bases and J lost 0; bases outside the gene matches: 4. Germline V gives CDR1 SGDLS, CDR2 YYNGEE. This CDR3 comprises 15 residues. CDR3 nucleotides: TGTGCCAGCAGCGAGGGCGGGAGAAGCACAGATACGCAGTATTTT. This encodes CASSEGGRSTDTQYF.

J is TRBJ2-1 and V is TRBV7-3; 7 nucleotides agree with TRBD1. This CDR3 has 16 amino acids. Germline values: CDR1 SGHTA, CDR2 FQGTGA. Trimming cost V 4 bases and J 3 bases; bases outside gene matches: 9. CDR3 sequence: CASSSSGTVVYNEQFF. The CDR3 nucleotides read TGTGCCAGCAGCTCCTCCGGGACAGTCGTCTACAATGAGCAGTTCTTC.

The chain links TRBV5-1 to TRBJ2-3, with 9 bases fitting TRBD2. V lost 3 bases, J lost 2 bases, and 4 bases stayed unmatched. Germline CDR1 reads SGHRS; CDR2 reads YFSETQ. The CDR3 is made up of 15 amino acids. This CDR3 reads CASSYLAGFTDTQYF. DNA of the CDR3: TGCGCCAGCAGCTACCTAGCGGGATTCACAGATACGCAGTATTTT.

The chain couples TRBV6-5 to TRBJ1-4; 8 bases agree with TRBD1. Germline assignment: CDR1 MNHEY and CDR2 SVGAGI. This CDR3 has 14 residues. V was clipped by 2 bases and J by 8 bases; unmatched bases: 4. The CDR3: CASSYRTGQEKLFF. CDR3 coding DNA: TGTGCCAGCAGTTACCGGACAGGGCAAGAAAAACTGTTTTTT.

This chain links TRBV6-1 with TRBJ1-2; the match to TRBD1 covers 9 bases. The CDR3 extends over 12 amino acids. Germline V gene sequence: CDR1 MNHNS, CDR2 SASEGT. Losses at the gene ends were 4 bases for V and 9 bases for J; bases not matched to a gene: 3. CDR3 DNA: TGTGCCAGCAGTGGGGACAGGGCCCGCTACACCTTC. This sequence encodes CASSGDRARYTF.

The rearrangement joins TRBV11-2 to TRBJ2-1; TRBD2 matches 11 bases. V lost 2 bases to trimming and J lost 5 bases; unmatched junction nucleotides: 5. The CDR3 runs 16 residues. CDR1 and CDR2 from the germline V gene are SGHAT and FQNNGV. Written as DNA, the CDR3 is TGTGCCAGCAGCTTAAACCTAGCGGGAGGTAACAATGAGCAGTTCTTC. Its protein product is CASSLNLAGGNNEQFF. The full variable domain, in which reference TRBV11-2 and TRBJ2-1 provide the parts outside the CDR3, is EAGVAQSPRYKIIEKRQSVAFWCNPISGHATLYWYQQILGQGPKLLIQFQNNGVVDDSQLPKDRFSAERLKGVDSTLKIQPAKLEDSAVYLCASSLNLAGGNNEQFFGPGTRLTVL.

The chain joins TRBV7-2 to TRBJ2-2; D might be TRBD2 (5 bases). The CDR3 totals 16 residues. V gave up 2 bases and J gave up 3 bases, with 13 bases separating them. Germline V lookup: CDR1 SGHTA, CDR2 FQGNSA. The CDR3 sequence is CASSLSQRTHTGELFF. In DNA, the CDR3 is TGTGCCAGCAGCTTAAGTCAGCGGACCCACACCGGGGAGCTGTTTTTT.

The rearrangement joins TRBV5-6 to TRBJ2-3; TRBD2 aligns across 10 bases. The V gene end was trimmed by 0 bases and the J gene end by 4 bases; junction bases not matched to a gene: 2. The CDR3 runs 15 residues. Germline assignment: CDR1 SGHDT and CDR2 YYEEEE. CDR3 residues: CASSLVLAGADTQYF. The DNA of the CDR3 is TGTGCCAGCAGCTTGGTTCTAGCGGGGGCAGATACGCAGTATTTT.

J is TRBJ2-3 and V is TRBV7-2; no reliable D call. V was shortened by 5 bases and J by 2 bases, with 8 bases between the two germline ends. Germline assignment: CDR1 SGHTA and CDR2 FQGNSA. The CDR3 totals 13 residues. Here the CDR3 reads CASSPEYTDTQYF. The CDR3 DNA reads TGTGCCAGCAGCCCGGAGTACACAGATACGCAGTATTTT.

The CDR3 region has the DNA TGTGCCAGCAGCTCGCCTCTCCCCGCTGAAGCTTTCTTT. Translation gives CASSSPLPAEAFF. V gene TRBV7-9 combines with J gene TRBJ1-1; D uncertain. Germline V gives CDR1 SEHNR, CDR2 FQNEAQ (reference sequence). The CDR3 is made up of 13 amino acids. Deletions cut 4 bases from V and 6 bases from J, with 12 bases between.

V is TRBV19 and J is TRBJ2-7; 9 bases align to TRBD2. In germline, CDR1 is LNHDA, CDR2 SQIVND (reference sequence). There are 14 residues in the CDR3. With V trimmed by 4 bases and J by 5 bases, 6 bases remained unmatched. In nucleotides, the CDR3 is TGTGCCAGTAGTACGGGACTAGCCAACAACGAGCAGTACTTC. Translation gives CASSTGLANNEQYF. The whole variable domain, filled in from reference TRBV19 and TRBJ2-7, reads DGGITQSPKYLFRKEGQNVTLSCEQNLNHDAMYWYRQDPGQGLRLIYYSQIVNDFQKGDIAEGYSVSREKKESFPLTVTSAQKNPTAFYLCASSTGLANNEQYFGPGTRLTVT.

The rearrangement links TRBV6-5 to TRBJ2-6; D is unresolved. The ends were cut back, 6 bases at V and 0 bases at J, with 9 bases in the middle. Germline assignment: CDR1 MNHEY and CDR2 SVGAGI. The CDR3 runs 15 residues. The CDR3 DNA reads as TGTGCCAGCAGATATACCGCCTCTGGGGCCAACGTCCTGACTTTC. Protein sequence: CASRYTASGANVLTF.

V and J are TRBV6-6 and TRBJ2-1, with D perhaps assigned TRBD1 or TRBD2 (5 bases each). CDR1 and CDR2 from the germline V gene are MNHNY and SVGAGI (reference sequence). The CDR3 has 15 amino acids. Deletions cut 6 bases from V and 3 bases from J, with 15 bases between. This chain's CDR3 is CASSDRDGHYNEQFF. CDR3 nucleotides: TGTGCCAGCAGCGACCGGGACGGACACTACAATGAGCAGTTCTTC.

In its sample, this clone was seen a few times. The rearrangement uses TRBV10-2 and TRBJ2-1; 11 positions agree with TRBD1. Germline assignment: CDR1 WSHSY and CDR2 SAAADI. V dropped 11 bases and J dropped 9; count of bases not matched to a gene: 12. The CDR3 sequence is 14 residues long. The CDR3 nucleotides are TGCGCCGGCGGACAGGGGGCCCTTAGTGGTGAGCAGTTCTTC. Amino acids: CAGGQGALSGEQFF.